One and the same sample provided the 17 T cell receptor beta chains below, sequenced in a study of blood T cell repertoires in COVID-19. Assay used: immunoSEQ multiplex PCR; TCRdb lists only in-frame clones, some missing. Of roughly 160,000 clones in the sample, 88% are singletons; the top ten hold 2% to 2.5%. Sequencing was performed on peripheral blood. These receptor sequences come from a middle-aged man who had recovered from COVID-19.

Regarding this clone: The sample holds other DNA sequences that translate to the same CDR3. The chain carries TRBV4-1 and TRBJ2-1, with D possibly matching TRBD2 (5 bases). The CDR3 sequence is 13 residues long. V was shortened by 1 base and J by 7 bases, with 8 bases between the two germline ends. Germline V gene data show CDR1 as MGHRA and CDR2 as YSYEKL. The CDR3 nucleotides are TGCGCCAGCAGCCAAGTTCGCGGGAATGAGCAGTTCTTC. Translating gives CASSQVRGNEQFF.

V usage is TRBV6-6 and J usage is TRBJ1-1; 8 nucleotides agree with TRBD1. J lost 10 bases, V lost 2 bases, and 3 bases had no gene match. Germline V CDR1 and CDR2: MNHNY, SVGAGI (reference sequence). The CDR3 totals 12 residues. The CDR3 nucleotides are TGTGCCAGCAGTTACGACAGGGGTCCAGCTTTCTTT. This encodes CASSYDRGPAFF.

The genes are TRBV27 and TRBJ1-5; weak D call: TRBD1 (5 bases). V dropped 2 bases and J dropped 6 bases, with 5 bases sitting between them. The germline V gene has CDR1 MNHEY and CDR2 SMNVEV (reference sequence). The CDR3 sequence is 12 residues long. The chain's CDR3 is CASSLTGQPQHF. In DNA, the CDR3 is TGTGCCAGCAGTTTAACAGGTCAGCCCCAGCATTTT.

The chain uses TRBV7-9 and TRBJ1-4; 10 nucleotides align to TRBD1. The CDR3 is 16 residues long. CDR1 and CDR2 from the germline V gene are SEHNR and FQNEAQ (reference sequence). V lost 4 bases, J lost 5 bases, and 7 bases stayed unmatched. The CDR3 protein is CASSSTRTGGNEKLFF. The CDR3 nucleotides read TGTGCCAGCAGCTCGACAAGGACAGGGGGAAATGAAAAACTGTTTTTT.

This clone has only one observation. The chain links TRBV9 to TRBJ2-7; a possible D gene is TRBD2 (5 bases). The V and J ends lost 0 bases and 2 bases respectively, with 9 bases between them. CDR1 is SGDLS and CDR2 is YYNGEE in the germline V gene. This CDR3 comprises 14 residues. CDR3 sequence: CASSVVEGTYEQYF. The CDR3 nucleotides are TGTGCCAGCAGCGTAGTCGAGGGAACCTACGAGCAGTACTTC.

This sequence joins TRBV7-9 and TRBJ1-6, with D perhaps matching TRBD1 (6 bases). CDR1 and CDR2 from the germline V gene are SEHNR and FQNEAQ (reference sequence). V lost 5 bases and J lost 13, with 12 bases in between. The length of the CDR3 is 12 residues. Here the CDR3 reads CASSRGGRPLHF. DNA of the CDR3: TGTGCCAGCAGCCGCGGGGGGCGGCCCCTCCACTTT.

The CDR3 DNA sequence: TGTGCCAGCAGTTACTCGACGAGGATTTTTGATGGCTACACCTTC. Its protein is CASSYSTRIFDGYTF. The chain is built from TRBV6-2 or TRBV6-3 and TRBJ1-2; D gene uncertain. Trimming removed 0 bases at V and 6 bases at J, with 14 bases between. Germline V lookup: CDR1 MNHEY, CDR2 SVGEGT. There are 15 residues in the CDR3.

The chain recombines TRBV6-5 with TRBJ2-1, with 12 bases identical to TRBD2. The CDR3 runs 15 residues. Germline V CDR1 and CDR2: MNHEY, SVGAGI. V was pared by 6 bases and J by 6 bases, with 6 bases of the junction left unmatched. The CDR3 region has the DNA TGTGCCAGCAGCCGAACTAGCGGGAGGCCCAATGAGCAGTTCTTC. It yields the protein CASSRTSGRPNEQFF.

CDR3 nucleotides: TGTGCCAGCACCCCTCCGGGACTGGAAAGCTCCTACGAGCAGTACTTC. Its translation is CASTPPGLESSYEQYF. The V and J genes are TRBV6-7 and TRBJ2-7, with D possibly matching TRBD2 (6 bases). TRBV6-7 is known as an ORF, though its function is uncertain. Trimming shortened V by 7 bases and J by 0 bases, and 19 bases separated the two germline ends. There are 16 residues in the CDR3.

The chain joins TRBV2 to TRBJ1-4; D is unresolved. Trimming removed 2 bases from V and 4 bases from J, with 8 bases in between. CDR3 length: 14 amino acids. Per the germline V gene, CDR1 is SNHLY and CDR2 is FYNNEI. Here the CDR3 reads CASSESGVNEKLFF. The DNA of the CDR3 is TGTGCCAGCAGTGAATCTGGAGTTAATGAAAAACTGTTTTTT.

For the CDR3, the DNA is TGTGCCAGCAGCTTAGGGGGACTAGCGGGGACCGGGACAGATACGCAGTATTTT. Amino acids: CASSLGGLAGTGTDTQYF. This rearrangement joins TRBV7-6 to TRBJ2-3; TRBD2 aligns across 13 bases. Germline CDR1 is SGHVS and CDR2 is FNYEAQ. Unmatched junction bases numbered 7, after V lost 1 base and J lost 3 bases. This CDR3 comprises 18 residues. Supplemented by reference TRBV7-6 and TRBJ2-3, the full variable domain reads GAGVSQSPRYKVTKRGQDVALRCDPISGHVSLYWYRQALGQGPEFLTYFNYEAQQDKSGLPNDRFSAERPEGSISTLTIQRTEQRDSAMYRCASSLGGLAGTGTDTQYFGPGTRLTVL.

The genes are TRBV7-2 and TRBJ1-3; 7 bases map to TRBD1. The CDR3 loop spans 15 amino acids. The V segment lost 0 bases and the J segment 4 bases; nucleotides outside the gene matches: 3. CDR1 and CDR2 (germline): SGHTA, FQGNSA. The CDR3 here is CASSLATGYGNTIYF. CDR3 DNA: TGTGCCAGCAGCTTAGCGACAGGGTACGGAAACACCATATATTTT. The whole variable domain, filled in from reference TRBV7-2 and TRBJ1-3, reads GAGVSQSPSNKVTEKGKDVELRCDPISGHTALYWYRQSLGQGLEFLIYFQGNSAPDKSGLPSDRFSAERTGGSVSTLTIQRTQQEDSAVYLCASSLATGYGNTIYFGEGSWLTVV.

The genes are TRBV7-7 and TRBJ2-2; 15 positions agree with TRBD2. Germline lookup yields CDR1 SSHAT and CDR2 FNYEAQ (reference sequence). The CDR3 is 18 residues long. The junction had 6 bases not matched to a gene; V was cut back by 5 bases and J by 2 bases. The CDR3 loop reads CASSPGTSGRTNTGELFF. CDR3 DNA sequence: TGTGCCAGCAGCCCCGGGACTAGCGGGAGGACAAACACCGGGGAGCTGTTTTTT.

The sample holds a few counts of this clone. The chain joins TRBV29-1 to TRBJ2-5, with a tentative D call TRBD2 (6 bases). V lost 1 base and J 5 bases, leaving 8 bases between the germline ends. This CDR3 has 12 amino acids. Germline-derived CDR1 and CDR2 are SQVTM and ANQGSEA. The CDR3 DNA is TGCAGCGTTGAAGGAGGAGGGGAGACCCAGTACTTC. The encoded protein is CSVEGGGETQYF.

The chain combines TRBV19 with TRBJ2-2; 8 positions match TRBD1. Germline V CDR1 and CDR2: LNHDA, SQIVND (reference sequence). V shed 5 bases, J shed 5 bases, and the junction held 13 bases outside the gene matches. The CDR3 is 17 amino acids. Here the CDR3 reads CASSPALLGQGTGELFF. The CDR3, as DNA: TGTGCCAGTAGTCCTGCTCTATTAGGACAGGGTACCGGGGAGCTGTTTTTT.

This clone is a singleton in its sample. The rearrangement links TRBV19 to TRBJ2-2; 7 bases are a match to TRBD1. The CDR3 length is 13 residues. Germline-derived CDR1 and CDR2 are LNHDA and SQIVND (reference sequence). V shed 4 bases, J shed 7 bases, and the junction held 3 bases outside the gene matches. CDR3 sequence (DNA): TGTGCCAGTAGTAAGACAGGGATCGGGGAGCTGTTTTTT. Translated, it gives CASSKTGIGELFF.

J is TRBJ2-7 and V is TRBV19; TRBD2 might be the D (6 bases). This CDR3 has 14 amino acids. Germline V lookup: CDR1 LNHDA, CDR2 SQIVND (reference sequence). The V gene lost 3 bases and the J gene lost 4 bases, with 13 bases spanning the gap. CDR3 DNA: TGTGCCAGTAGTATTACAGACGGAGGGTACGAGCAGTACTTC. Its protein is CASSITDGGYEQYF.